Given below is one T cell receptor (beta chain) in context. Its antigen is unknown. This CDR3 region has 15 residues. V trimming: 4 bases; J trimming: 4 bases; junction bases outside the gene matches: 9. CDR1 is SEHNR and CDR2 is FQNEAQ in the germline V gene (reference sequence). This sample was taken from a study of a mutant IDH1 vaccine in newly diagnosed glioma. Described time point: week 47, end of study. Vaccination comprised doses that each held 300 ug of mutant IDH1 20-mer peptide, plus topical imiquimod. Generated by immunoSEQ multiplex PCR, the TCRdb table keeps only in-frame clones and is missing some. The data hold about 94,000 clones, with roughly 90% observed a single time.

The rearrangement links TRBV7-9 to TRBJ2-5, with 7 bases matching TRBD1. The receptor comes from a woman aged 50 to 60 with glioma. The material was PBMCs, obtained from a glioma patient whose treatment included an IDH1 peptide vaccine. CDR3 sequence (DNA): TGTGCCAGCAGCTCATGGAACGGGACAGTAGAGACCCAGTACTTC. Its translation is CASSSWNGTVETQYF.